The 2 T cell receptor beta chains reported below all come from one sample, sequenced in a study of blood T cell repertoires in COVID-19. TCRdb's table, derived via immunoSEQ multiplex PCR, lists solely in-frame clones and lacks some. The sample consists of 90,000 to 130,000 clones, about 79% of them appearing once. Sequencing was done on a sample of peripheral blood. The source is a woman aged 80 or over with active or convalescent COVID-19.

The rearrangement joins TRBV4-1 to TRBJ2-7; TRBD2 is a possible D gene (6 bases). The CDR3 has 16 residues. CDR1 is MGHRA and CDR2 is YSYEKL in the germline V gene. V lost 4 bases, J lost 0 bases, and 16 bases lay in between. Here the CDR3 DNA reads TGCGCCAGCAGCCCCCGTAGTGGCGGGGTCTCCTACGAGCAGTACTTC. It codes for CASSPRSGGVSYEQYF.

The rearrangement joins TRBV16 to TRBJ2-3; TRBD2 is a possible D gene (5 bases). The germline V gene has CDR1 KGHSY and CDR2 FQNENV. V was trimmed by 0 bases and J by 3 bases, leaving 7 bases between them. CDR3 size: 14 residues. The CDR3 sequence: CASSQSRGTDTQYF. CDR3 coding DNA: TGTGCCAGCAGCCAATCAAGAGGGACAGATACGCAGTATTTT.